These 27 T cell receptor beta chains share one sample of origin, sequenced in a study of blood T cell repertoires in COVID-19. Assay used: immunoSEQ multiplex PCR; TCRdb lists only in-frame clones, some missing. Among over 250,000 clones listed, approximately 90% were seen once. Sequenced: PBMCs or T cells enriched from blood (not recorded which). The receptors here all came from a woman aged 18-35 years who had recovered from COVID-19.

The V call is TRBV5-4, the J call TRBJ2-3; D may be TRBD2 (5 bases). The CDR3 totals 17 residues. V was cut by 4 bases and J by 2 bases, with 20 bases left in between. The germline V gene has CDR1 SGHNT and CDR2 YYREEE (reference sequence). CDR3 amino acids: CASSLGINVPFTDTQYF. DNA of the CDR3: TGTGCCAGCAGCCTCGGGATAAACGTCCCGTTCACAGATACGCAGTATTTT.

The rearrangement joins TRBV10-3 to TRBJ2-4; no clear D. The V gene's germline CDR1 is ENHRY and CDR2 SYGVKD. The CDR3 is 16 residues long. Deletions cut 3 bases from V and 0 bases from J, with 12 bases between. The CDR3 DNA reads TGTGCCATCAGTGATTCTCAGCCGGGAGCCAAAAACATTCAGTACTTC. The encoded protein is CAISDSQPGAKNIQYF.

This chain connects TRBV7-2 to TRBJ1-2, with D perhaps matching TRBD1 (6 bases). Trimming stripped 2 bases from V and 8 bases from J, with 18 bases between. Germline assignment: CDR1 SGHTA and CDR2 FQGNSA. The CDR3 contains 15 residues. The CDR3 sequence is CASSLSPAAGEGYTF. CDR3 sequence (DNA): TGTGCCAGCAGCTTATCCCCGGCTGCAGGGGAGGGCTACACCTTC. Combining the CDR3 with reference TRBV7-2 and TRBJ1-2 gives the whole variable domain GAGVSQSPSNKVTEKGKDVELRCDPISGHTALYWYRQSLGQGLEFLIYFQGNSAPDKSGLPSDRFSAERTGGSVSTLTIQRTQQEDSAVYLCASSLSPAAGEGYTFGSGTRLTVV.

A few counts support this clone. V gene TRBV7-2 combines with J gene TRBJ1-3; 7 nucleotides match TRBD1. V shed 4 bases and J 1 base; nucleotides not matched to a gene: 4. CDR1 SGHTA and CDR2 FQGNSA come from the germline V gene. CDR3 length: 15 amino acids. The CDR3 DNA is TGTGCCAGCAGCTCACGCAGGGGGTCTGGAAACACCATATATTTT. Amino acids: CASSSRRGSGNTIYF. Using reference TRBV7-2 and TRBJ1-3 for the parts outside the CDR3, the full variable domain is GAGVSQSPSNKVTEKGKDVELRCDPISGHTALYWYRQSLGQGLEFLIYFQGNSAPDKSGLPSDRFSAERTGGSVSTLTIQRTQQEDSAVYLCASSSRRGSGNTIYFGEGSWLTVV.

This clone was detected only once. The V gene is TRBV14, the J gene TRBJ1-2, with a weak D call TRBD1 (6 bases). The V and J ends lost 4 bases and 7 bases respectively, with 16 bases between them. This CDR3 has 14 residues. Germline CDR1 and CDR2: SGHDN and FVKESK. CDR3 nucleotides: TGTGCCAGCAGCCCCCGTCTACAGGGCAGTGGCTACACCTTC. This sequence encodes CASSPRLQGSGYTF.

The chain employs TRBV5-4 and TRBJ1-4; no clear D gene. CDR1 is SGHNT and CDR2 is YYREEE in the germline V gene (reference sequence). Trimming shortened V by 4 bases and J by 0 bases, and 7 bases separated the two germline ends. The CDR3 runs 14 residues. CDR3 bases: TGTGCCAGCAGCCCAGATGCAACTAATGAAAAACTGTTTTTT. Translated, it gives CASSPDATNEKLFF.

The V call is TRBV9, the J call TRBJ2-3; perhaps TRBD1 as D (6 bases). The CDR3 contains 16 residues. CDR1 is SGDLS and CDR2 is YYNGEE in the germline V gene. The V gene lost 4 bases and the J gene lost 2 bases, with 17 bases spanning the gap. The CDR3: CASSPLTGHLTDTQYF. CDR3 bases: TGTGCCAGCAGCCCCCTAACGGGACACCTCACAGATACGCAGTATTTT.

J is TRBJ1-1 and V is TRBV5-1; the match to TRBD1 covers 10 bases. From germline, CDR1 is SGHRS and CDR2 YFSETQ. Trimming took 2 bases from V and 6 from J; bases not matched to a gene: 4. This CDR3 is built from 14 residues. The CDR3 spells CASSLGTGASEAFF. In nucleotides, the CDR3 is TGCGCCAGCAGCTTAGGGACAGGGGCCTCTGAAGCTTTCTTT.

The CDR3 loop reads CASSLGGRLGGTEAFF. CDR3 sequence (DNA): TGTGCCAGCAGCTTGGGAGGGAGGCTTGGGGGGACTGAAGCTTTCTTT. The chain couples TRBV5-4 to TRBJ1-1; D is possibly TRBD1 (5 bases). This CDR3 contains 16 residues. In germline, CDR1 is SGHNT, CDR2 YYREEE (reference sequence). V lost 0 bases to trimming and J lost 5 bases, with 17 bases between them. Supplemented by reference TRBV5-4 and TRBJ1-1, the full variable domain reads ETGVTQSPTHLIKTRGQQVTLRCSSQSGHNTVSWYQQALGQGPQFIFQYYREEENGRGNFPPRFSGLQFPNYSSELNVNALELDDSALYLCASSLGGRLGGTEAFFGQGTRLTVV.

This chain joins TRBV2 and TRBJ1-1; D may be TRBD1 (6 bases). Per the germline V gene, CDR1 is SNHLY and CDR2 is FYNNEI. This CDR3 comprises 15 residues. Trimming shortened V by 4 bases and J by 2 bases, and 14 bases separated the two germline ends. The CDR3 region has the DNA TGTGCCAGCAGTGGTCAGGACAGAATTAACACTGAAGCTTTCTTT. Amino acid sequence: CASSGQDRINTEAFF. The full variable domain, its missing parts supplied by reference TRBV2 and TRBJ1-1, is EPEVTQTPSHQVTQMGQEVILRCVPISNHLYFYWYRQILGQKVEFLVSFYNNEISEKSEIFDDQFSVERPDGSNFTLKIRSTKLEDSAMYFCASSGQDRINTEAFFGQGTRLTVV.

J is TRBJ1-1 and V is TRBV27; maybe TRBD1 (5 bases). There are 14 residues in the CDR3. Trimming pared 7 bases from V and 4 bases from J, leaving 16 bases between. The V gene's germline CDR1 is MNHEY and CDR2 SMNVEV (reference sequence). CDR3 nucleotide sequence: TGTGCCAGCACTGCGGGGGTTGTAGGCACTGAAGCTTTCTTT. Amino acid sequence: CASTAGVVGTEAFF.

The chain uses TRBV28 and TRBJ1-2; no firm D call. Germline CDR1 reads MDHEN; CDR2 reads SYDVKM. The V end was cut by 2 bases, the J end by 9 bases, with 16 bases between. This CDR3 comprises 14 residues. The CDR3 region has the DNA TGTGCCAGCAGTTTACGGGGAATTCTGTTCAGCTACACCTTC. Translating it yields CASSLRGILFSYTF.

The CDR3 nucleotides read TGTGCCAGCAGCCTACCTTTGACTAGCGGTTTCGGCGGGGAGCTGTTTTTT. Amino acids: CASSLPLTSGFGGELFF. The chain uses TRBV7-2 and TRBJ2-2; 9 positions agree with TRBD2. The CDR3 contains 17 residues. V was pared by 5 bases and J by 7 bases, with 14 bases of the junction left unmatched. CDR1 SGHTA and CDR2 FQGNSA come from the germline V gene.

The chain is built from TRBV7-9 and TRBJ2-4; 7 bases align to TRBD2. V trimming: 0 bases; J trimming: 8 bases; junction bases outside the gene matches: 16. This CDR3 has 18 amino acids. Looked up from germline, CDR1 is SEHNR and CDR2 is FQNEAQ (reference sequence). The CDR3 coding sequence is TGTGCCAGCAGCTTAGCGGTGGGCGGCCTTGGACGGGGGGACATTCAGTACTTC. It specifies CASSLAVGGLGRGDIQYF.

Here the CDR3 DNA reads TGTGCCAGCAGCTTCTACAGGGTCTCTCAGCCCCAGCATTTT. This sequence encodes CASSFYRVSQPQHF. J is TRBJ1-5 and V is TRBV7-2, with D tentatively TRBD1 (6 bases). The CDR3 totals 14 residues. The V end lost 3 bases, the J end lost 6 bases, and 12 bases lay between the germline ends. Germline assignment: CDR1 SGHTA and CDR2 FQGNSA.

V gene TRBV5-1 combines with J gene TRBJ2-5; D unclear. The CDR3 loop spans 15 amino acids. Germline V gene lookup returns CDR1 SGHRS and CDR2 YFSETQ. Trimming stripped 0 bases from V and 5 bases from J, with 14 bases between. CDR3 nucleotide sequence: TGCGCCAGCAGCTTGGATTCACGGGTTTCGGAGACCCAGTACTTC. It is translated as CASSLDSRVSETQYF.

V is TRBV5-1 and J is TRBJ2-2; 7 nucleotides align to TRBD1. This CDR3 comprises 16 residues. Germline V CDR1 and CDR2: SGHRS, YFSETQ. V lost 3 bases, J lost 0 bases, and 5 bases stayed unmatched. Here the CDR3 reads CASSWSGTANTGELFF. CDR3 bases: TGCGCCAGCAGCTGGTCAGGGACAGCGAACACCGGGGAGCTGTTTTTT.

This clone was counted only a few times. J is TRBJ1-4 and V is TRBV7-6; the match to TRBD1 covers 8 bases. There are 14 residues in the CDR3. V dropped 5 bases and J dropped 8; count of bases not matched to a gene: 7. The germline V gene encodes CDR1 SGHVS and CDR2 FNYEAQ. Here the CDR3 reads CASSIDRGFEKLFF. Written as DNA, the CDR3 is TGTGCCAGCAGCATCGACAGGGGTTTCGAAAAACTGTTTTTT.

Turning to this clone: One end of the junction does not line up with germline, which may come from a read error. The rearrangement links TRBV14 to TRBJ1-1, with TRBD1 matching 8 bases. CDR1 and CDR2 from the germline V gene are SGHDN and FVKESK. The CDR3 is made up of 15 amino acids. CDR3 protein: CAGSRLDRVNTEAFF. The CDR3 nucleotides read TGTGCCGGCAGCCGACTGGACAGGGTGAACACTGAAGCTTTCTTT. Full variable domain (rest looked up from reference TRBV14 and TRBJ1-1): EAGVTQFPSHSVIEKGQTVTLRCDPISGHDNLYWYRRVMGKEIKFLLHFVKESKQDESGMPNNRFLAERTGGTYSTLKVQPAELEDSGVYFCAGSRLDRVNTEAFFGQGTRLTVV.

The sample holds one count of this clone. This rearrangement joins TRBV4-2 to TRBJ1-3; the match to TRBD1 covers 7 bases. Trimming took 4 bases from V and 0 from J; bases not matched to a gene: 12. The germline CDR1 and CDR2 sequences are LGHNA and YNFKEQ. The CDR3 length is 18 residues. The CDR3 loop reads CASSRSRQGRPSGNTIYF. CDR3 in DNA: TGTGCCAGCAGCCGAAGTCGACAGGGCCGCCCCTCTGGAAACACCATATATTTT.

The rearrangement uses TRBV5-1 and TRBJ2-1, with D perhaps TRBD2 (7 bases). The germline V gene has CDR1 SGHRS and CDR2 YFSETQ. The CDR3 is made up of 14 amino acids. Trimming stripped 3 bases from V and 4 bases from J, with 11 bases between. The CDR3 region has the DNA TGCGCCAGCAGCTCGGGGGGCCGGTACAATGAGCAGTTCTTC. It is translated as CASSSGGRYNEQFF. Combining the CDR3 with reference TRBV5-1 and TRBJ2-1 gives the whole variable domain KAGVTQTPRYLIKTRGQQVTLSCSPISGHRSVSWYQQTPGQGLQFLFEYFSETQRNKGNFPGRFSGRQFSNSRSEMNVSTLELGDSALYLCASSSGGRYNEQFFGPGTRLTVL.

This chain connects TRBV4-2 to TRBJ1-1; 8 nucleotides agree with TRBD1. Germline V gene sequence: CDR1 LGHNA, CDR2 YNFKEQ. The V segment lost 4 bases and the J segment 0 bases; nucleotides outside the gene matches: 4. The CDR3 covers 15 residues. The CDR3 DNA follows: TGTGCCAGCAGCCCCCAGACAGGGGTGAACACTGAAGCTTTCTTT. Its protein is CASSPQTGVNTEAFF.

V is TRBV5-1 and J is TRBJ2-2; the D is unclear. Germline CDR1 SGHRS, CDR2 YFSETQ. The CDR3 spans 14 residues. Trimming took off 0 bases at V and 7 bases at J, with 10 bases between the two ends. The CDR3 sequence: CASSLGFWSGELFF. DNA for the CDR3: TGCGCCAGCAGCTTGGGCTTTTGGAGCGGGGAGCTGTTTTTT.

The J gene is TRBJ1-2, the V gene TRBV6-5, with 10 bases fitting TRBD1. J lost 7 bases, V lost 4 bases, and 3 bases had no gene match. The CDR3 is made up of 13 amino acids. The germline V gene encodes CDR1 MNHEY and CDR2 SVGAGI. DNA for the CDR3: TGTGCCAGCAGTTCGACAGGGGGCGGTGGCTACACCTTC. Protein product: CASSSTGGGGYTF.

The gene calls are TRBV19 and TRBJ2-6, with TRBD1 matching over 8 bases. Germline V lookup: CDR1 LNHDA, CDR2 SQIVND (reference sequence). V shed 1 base, J shed 1 base, and the junction held 6 bases outside the gene matches. The CDR3 is made up of 18 amino acids. The CDR3 here is CASSIVGQGFSGANVLTF. CDR3 DNA: TGTGCCAGTAGTATAGTCGGACAGGGATTTTCTGGGGCCAACGTCCTGACTTTC.

The V call is TRBV14, the J call TRBJ2-7; 8 positions agree with TRBD1. Germline trimming cut 0 bases from V and 3 bases from J; bases unmatched to any gene: 7. This CDR3 has 16 amino acids. The V gene's germline CDR1 is SGHDN and CDR2 FVKESK. Here the CDR3 reads CASSQEMDRDLYEQYF. In DNA, the CDR3 is TGTGCCAGCAGCCAAGAAATGGACAGGGACCTCTACGAGCAGTACTTC.

This clone was detected only a few times. The gene calls are TRBV4-3 and TRBJ2-7, with 9 bases lining up with TRBD1. Losses at the gene ends were 3 bases for V and 2 bases for J; bases not matched to a gene: 5. This CDR3 is built from 15 residues. Germline assignment: CDR1 LGHNA and CDR2 YSLEER. The CDR3 sequence: CASSQLTGGAYEQYF. CDR3 coding DNA: TGCGCCAGCAGCCAGTTGACAGGGGGGGCCTACGAGCAGTACTTC.